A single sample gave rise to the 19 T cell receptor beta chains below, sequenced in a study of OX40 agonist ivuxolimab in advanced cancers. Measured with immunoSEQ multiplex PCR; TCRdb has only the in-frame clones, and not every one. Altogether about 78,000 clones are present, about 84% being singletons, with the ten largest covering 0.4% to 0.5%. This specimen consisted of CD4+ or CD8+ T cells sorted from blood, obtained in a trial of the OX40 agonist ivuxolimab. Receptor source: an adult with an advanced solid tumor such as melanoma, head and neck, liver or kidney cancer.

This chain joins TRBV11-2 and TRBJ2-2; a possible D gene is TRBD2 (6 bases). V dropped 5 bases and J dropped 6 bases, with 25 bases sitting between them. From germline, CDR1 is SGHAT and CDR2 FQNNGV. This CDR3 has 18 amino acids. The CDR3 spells CASSARGLGRESAGELFF. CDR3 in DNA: TGTGCCAGCAGCGCCCGCGGGCTGGGACGGGAGAGCGCCGGGGAGCTGTTTTTT.

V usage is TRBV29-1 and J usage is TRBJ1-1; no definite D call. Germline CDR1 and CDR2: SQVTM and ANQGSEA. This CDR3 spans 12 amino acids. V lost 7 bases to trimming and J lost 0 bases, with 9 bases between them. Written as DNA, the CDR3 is TGCAGCGGCAGATACATGAACACTGAAGCTTTCTTT. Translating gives CSGRYMNTEAFF.

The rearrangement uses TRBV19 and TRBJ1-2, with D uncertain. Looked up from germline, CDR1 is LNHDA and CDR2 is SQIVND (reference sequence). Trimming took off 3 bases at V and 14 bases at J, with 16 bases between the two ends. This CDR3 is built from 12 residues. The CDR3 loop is CASSMQNVNPTF. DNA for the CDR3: TGTGCCAGTAGTATGCAGAACGTAAATCCAACCTTC.

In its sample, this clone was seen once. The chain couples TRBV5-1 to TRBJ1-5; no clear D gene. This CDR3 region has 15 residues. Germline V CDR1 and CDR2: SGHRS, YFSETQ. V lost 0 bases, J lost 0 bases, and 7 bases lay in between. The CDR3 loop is CASSLDGTSNQPQHF. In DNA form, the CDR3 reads TGCGCCAGCAGCTTGGACGGAACTAGCAATCAGCCCCAGCATTTT.

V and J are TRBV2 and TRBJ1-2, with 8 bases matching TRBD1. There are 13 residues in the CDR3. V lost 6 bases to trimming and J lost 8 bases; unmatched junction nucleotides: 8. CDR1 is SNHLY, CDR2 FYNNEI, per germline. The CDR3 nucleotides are TGTGCCAGCAGGGACAGGGAAAAGGGAGGCTACACCTTC. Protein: CASRDREKGGYTF.

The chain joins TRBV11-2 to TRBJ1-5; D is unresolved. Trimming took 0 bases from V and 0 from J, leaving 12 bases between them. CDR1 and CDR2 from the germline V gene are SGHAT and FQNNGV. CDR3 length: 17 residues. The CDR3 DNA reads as TGTGCCAGCAGCTTAGATCGAGGACGACATAGCAATCAGCCCCAGCATTTT. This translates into CASSLDRGRHSNQPQHF. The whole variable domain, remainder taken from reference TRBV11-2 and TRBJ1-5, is EAGVAQSPRYKIIEKRQSVAFWCNPISGHATLYWYQQILGQGPKLLIQFQNNGVVDDSQLPKDRFSAERLKGVDSTLKIQPAKLEDSAVYLCASSLDRGRHSNQPQHFGDGTRLSIL.

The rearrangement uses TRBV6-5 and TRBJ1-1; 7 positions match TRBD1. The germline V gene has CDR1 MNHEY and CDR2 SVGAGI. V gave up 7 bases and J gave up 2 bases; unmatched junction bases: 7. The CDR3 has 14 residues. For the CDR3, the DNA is TGTGCCAGCAATTCGGACAGGTACAACACTGAAGCTTTCTTT. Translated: CASNSDRYNTEAFF.

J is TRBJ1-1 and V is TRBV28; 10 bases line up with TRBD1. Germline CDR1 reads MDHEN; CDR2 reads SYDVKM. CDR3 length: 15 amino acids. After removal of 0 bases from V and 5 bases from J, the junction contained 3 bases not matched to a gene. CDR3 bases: TGTGCCAGCAGTTTATGGACAGGGGGCGATACTGAAGCTTTCTTT. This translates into CASSLWTGGDTEAFF.

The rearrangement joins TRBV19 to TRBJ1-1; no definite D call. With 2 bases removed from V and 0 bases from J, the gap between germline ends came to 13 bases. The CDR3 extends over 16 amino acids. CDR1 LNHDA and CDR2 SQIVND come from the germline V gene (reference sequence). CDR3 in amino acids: CASSISGYLMNTEAFF. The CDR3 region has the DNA TGTGCCAGTAGTATATCGGGTTATCTCATGAACACTGAAGCTTTCTTT.

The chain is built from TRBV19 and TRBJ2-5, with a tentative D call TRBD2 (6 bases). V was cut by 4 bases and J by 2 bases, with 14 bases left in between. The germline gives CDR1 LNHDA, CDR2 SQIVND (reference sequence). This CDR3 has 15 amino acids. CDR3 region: CASSTQGTGQETQYF. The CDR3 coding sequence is TGTGCCAGTAGTACCCAAGGGACTGGTCAAGAGACCCAGTACTTC.

The CDR3 region has the DNA TGCGCCAGCGGCCCTTTGACGACCGACAGAGGCACTGAAGCTTTCTTT. This gives the protein CASGPLTTDRGTEAFF. The chain carries TRBV5-1 and TRBJ1-1, with D perhaps matching TRBD1 (5 bases). Germline V lookup: CDR1 SGHRS, CDR2 YFSETQ. Trimming pared 7 bases from V and 4 bases from J, leaving 23 bases between. CDR3 length: 16 residues.

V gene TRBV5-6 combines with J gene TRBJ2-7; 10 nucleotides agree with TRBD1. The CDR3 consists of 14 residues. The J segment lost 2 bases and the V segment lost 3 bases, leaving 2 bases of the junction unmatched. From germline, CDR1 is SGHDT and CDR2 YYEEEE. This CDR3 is CASSWTGGPYEQYV. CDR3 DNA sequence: TGTGCCAGCAGCTGGACAGGGGGTCCCTACGAGCAGTACGTC.

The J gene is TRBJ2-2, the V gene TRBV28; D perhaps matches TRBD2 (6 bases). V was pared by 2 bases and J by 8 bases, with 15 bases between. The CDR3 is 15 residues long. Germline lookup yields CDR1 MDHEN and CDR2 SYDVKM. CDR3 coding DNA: TGTGCCAGCAGTTTACCCGGGGCCCGGGGGGGGGAGCTGTTTTTT. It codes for CASSLPGARGGELFF.

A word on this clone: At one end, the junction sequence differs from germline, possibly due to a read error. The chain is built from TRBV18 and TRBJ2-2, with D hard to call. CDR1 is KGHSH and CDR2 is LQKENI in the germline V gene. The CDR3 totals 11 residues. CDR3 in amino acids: CASSTTGELFF. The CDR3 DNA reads TGTGCCAGCTCCACGACCGGCGAGCTGTTTTTT.

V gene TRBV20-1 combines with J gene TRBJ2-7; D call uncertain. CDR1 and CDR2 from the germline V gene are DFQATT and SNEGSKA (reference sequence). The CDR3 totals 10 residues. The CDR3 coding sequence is TGCAGCTGGGGTGAATTAGAGCAGTACTTC. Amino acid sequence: CSWGELEQYF.

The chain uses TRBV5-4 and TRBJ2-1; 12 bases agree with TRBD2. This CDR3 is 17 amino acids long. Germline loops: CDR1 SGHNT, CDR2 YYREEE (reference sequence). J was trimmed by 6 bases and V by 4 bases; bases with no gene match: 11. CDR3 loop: CASSPMTSGRIGNEQFF. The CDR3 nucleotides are TGTGCCAGCAGCCCTATGACTAGCGGGAGAATCGGCAATGAGCAGTTCTTC.

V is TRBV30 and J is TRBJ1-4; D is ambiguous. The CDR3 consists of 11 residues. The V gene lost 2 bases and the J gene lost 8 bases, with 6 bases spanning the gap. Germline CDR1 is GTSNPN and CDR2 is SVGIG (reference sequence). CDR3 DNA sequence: TGTGCCTGGAGTCTTGGGGAAAAACTGTTTTTT. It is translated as CAWSLGEKLFF.

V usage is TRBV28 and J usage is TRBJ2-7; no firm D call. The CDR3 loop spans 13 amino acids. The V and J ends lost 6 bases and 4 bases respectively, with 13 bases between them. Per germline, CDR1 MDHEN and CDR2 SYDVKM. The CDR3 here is CASSAGPGYEQYV. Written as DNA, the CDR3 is TGTGCCAGCAGCGCAGGCCCCGGTTACGAGCAGTACGTC.

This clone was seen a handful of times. This chain's CDR3 is CAITIGANYGYTF. For the CDR3, the DNA is TGTGCCATCACCATCGGAGCTAACTATGGCTACACCTTC. The chain carries TRBV10-3 and TRBJ1-2; D not resolved. CDR1 is ENHRY, CDR2 SYGVKD, per germline. Trimming took 7 bases from V and 0 from J, leaving 9 bases between them. There are 13 residues in the CDR3.